This TCR beta chain was sequenced for a study of CD8 T cells in Susac syndrome. V was pared by 2 bases and J by 4 bases, with 20 bases between. The CDR3 spans 16 residues. Germline V lookup: CDR1 DFQATT, CDR2 SNEGSKA (reference sequence). Reverse transcription of roughly 0.45 to 1 ug RNA used random hexamers. The immunoSEQ assay covered 54 Vbeta and 13 Jbeta segments for CDR3. TCRdb reprocessed the immunoSEQ multiplex PCR reads with MiXCR, giving one entry per CDR3 protein. The data hold some 150,000 distinct CDR3 sequences, with approximately 94% observed a single time. The sequence derives from a human donor in good health. Sequencing was carried out using CD4+ T cells from PBMCs. The V call is TRBV20-1, the J call TRBJ2-5, with D perhaps TRBD2 (5 bases). The CDR3: CSARPERVGYGETQYF. CDR3 coding DNA: TGCAGTGCTAGACCGGAGAGGGTGGGCTACGGAGAGACCCAGTACTTC.